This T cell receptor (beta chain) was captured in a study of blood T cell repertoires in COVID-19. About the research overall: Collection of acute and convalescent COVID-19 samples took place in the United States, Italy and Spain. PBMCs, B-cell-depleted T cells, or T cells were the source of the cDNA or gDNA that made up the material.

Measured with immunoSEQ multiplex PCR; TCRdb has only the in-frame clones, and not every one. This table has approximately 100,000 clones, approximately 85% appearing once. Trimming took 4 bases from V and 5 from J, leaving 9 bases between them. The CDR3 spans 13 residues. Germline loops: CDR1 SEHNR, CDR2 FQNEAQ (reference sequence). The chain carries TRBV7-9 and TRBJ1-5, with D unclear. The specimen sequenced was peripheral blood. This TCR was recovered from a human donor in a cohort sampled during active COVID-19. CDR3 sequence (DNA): TGTGCCAGCAGCTCCCCCGGAGATCAGCCCCAGCATTTT. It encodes CASSSPGDQPQHF.